Below are 27 T cell receptor beta chains sequenced from a single sample in a study of cytomegalovirus exposure and HLA in healthy donors. PCR amplification relied on 60 Vbeta primers (plus 13 Jbeta primers). Method: immunoSEQ multiplex PCR; TCRdb's copy keeps in-frame clones and lacks some. This table has around 200,000 clones, approximately 70% appearing once. The sequenced sample consisted of PBMCs. The receptors shown here come from a man between 35 and 55 years old in good health and CMV-seropositive.

V and J are TRBV7-9 and TRBJ2-3; 7 bases are shared with TRBD1. Germline values: CDR1 SEHNR, CDR2 FQNEAQ (reference sequence). Trimming at V came to 8 bases and at J to 9 bases, leaving 17 bases not matched to a gene. The CDR3 covers 15 residues. CDR3 DNA sequence: TGTGCCAGCGGGGAAAGGGACAGACTATCAGGCACGCAGTATTTT. This codes for CASGERDRLSGTQYF. The variable domain in full, completed from reference TRBV7-9 and TRBJ2-3, reads DTGVSQNPRHKITKRGQNVTFRCDPISEHNRLYWYRQTLGQGPEFLTYFQNEAQLEKSRLLSDRFSAERPKGSFSTLEIQRTEQGDSAMYLCASGERDRLSGTQYFGPGTRLTVL.

This chain uses TRBV27 with TRBJ1-1; maybe TRBD1 (5 bases). The CDR3 is made up of 14 amino acids. V gave up 6 bases and J gave up 5 bases, with 16 bases separating them. The V gene's germline CDR1 is MNHEY and CDR2 SMNVEV (reference sequence). As DNA, the CDR3 is TGTGCCAGCAGATCTCAGGGCTTGTCTACTGAAGCTTTCTTT. Encoded protein: CASRSQGLSTEAFF.

The chain uses TRBV18 and TRBJ1-4; 7 bases align to TRBD1. This CDR3 spans 16 amino acids. The J segment lost 1 base and the V segment lost 6 bases, leaving 8 bases of the junction unmatched. Germline CDR1 KGHSH, CDR2 LQKENI. CDR3 loop: CASSLNRQGTNEKLFF. Here the CDR3 DNA reads TGTGCCAGCTCCCTTAATCGACAGGGAACTAATGAAAAACTGTTTTTT.

In its sample, this clone was seen a few times. The chain recombines TRBV19 with TRBJ1-2, with a weak D call TRBD1 (6 bases). Trimming took 6 bases from V and 3 from J, leaving 14 bases between them. The germline V gene encodes CDR1 LNHDA and CDR2 SQIVND (reference sequence). CDR3 length: 14 residues. CDR3 sequence: CASSGGDTYYGYTF. The CDR3 DNA follows: TGTGCCAGTAGCGGGGGGGACACCTACTATGGCTACACCTTC.

The chain carries TRBV19 and TRBJ2-1; 15 nucleotides line up with TRBD2. Germline V lookup: CDR1 LNHDA, CDR2 SQIVND (reference sequence). The CDR3 has 18 residues. The V and J ends lost 4 bases and 6 bases, in that order; junction bases with no gene match: 10. The CDR3 region is CASSTGLAGGPRSNEQFF. The CDR3 nucleotides are TGTGCCAGTAGTACCGGACTAGCGGGGGGGCCGAGATCCAATGAGCAGTTCTTC.

The chain uses TRBV5-6 and TRBJ2-5; D possibly corresponds to TRBD2 (6 bases). Looked up from germline, CDR1 is SGHDT and CDR2 is YYEEEE. Trimming took 4 bases from V and 5 from J, leaving 18 bases between them. The CDR3 extends over 15 amino acids. CDR3 protein: CASSGPRGIRETQYF. The CDR3 DNA is TGTGCCAGCAGCGGGCCCCGGGGGATCCGTGAGACCCAGTACTTC.

The chain recombines TRBV5-1 with TRBJ2-1; D gene uncertain. Germline-derived CDR1 and CDR2 are SGHRS and YFSETQ. V lost 1 base, J lost 9 bases, and 11 bases lay in between. This CDR3 has 13 residues. The CDR3 nucleotides are TGCGCCAGCAGCTTGCCAGGTATAGGTGAGCAGTTCTTC. It codes for CASSLPGIGEQFF.

The table lists this clone with a few counts. The J gene is TRBJ1-5, the V gene TRBV10-3; weak D call: TRBD1 (5 bases). The germline V and J ends were trimmed by 6 bases and 1 base, with 13 bases remaining between them. The germline gives CDR1 ENHRY, CDR2 SYGVKD. The CDR3 sequence is 15 residues long. The CDR3 reads CAIRQGLESNQPQHF. The CDR3 coding sequence is TGTGCCATCAGGCAGGGATTGGAAAGCAATCAGCCCCAGCATTTT.

As for this clone: Other DNA sequences from this sample encode an identical CDR3 as well. V usage is TRBV28 and J usage is TRBJ1-5, with D uncertain. This CDR3 has 12 amino acids. Germline CDR1 MDHEN, CDR2 SYDVKM. V was cut by 5 bases and J by 4 bases, with 6 bases left in between. In nucleotides, the CDR3 is TGTGCCAGCAGTCCCCCTAATCAGCCCCAGCATTTT. Its protein is CASSPPNQPQHF.

The rearrangement uses TRBV2 and TRBJ1-6; weak D call: TRBD1 (6 bases). The CDR3 loop spans 15 amino acids. V lost 7 bases to trimming and J lost 4 bases, with 14 bases between them. The germline gives CDR1 SNHLY, CDR2 FYNNEI. The chain's CDR3 is CASKTGSGYNSPLHF. The CDR3 DNA follows: TGTGCCAGCAAGACAGGTTCGGGTTATAATTCACCCCTCCACTTT.

The chain's CDR3 is CASSVGQGSNQPQHF. As DNA, the CDR3 is TGTGCCAGCAGCGTAGGGCAGGGGAGCAATCAGCCCCAGCATTTT. The rearrangement links TRBV9 to TRBJ1-5, with D perhaps TRBD1 (6 bases). CDR3 length: 15 residues. V dropped 0 bases and J dropped 1 base, with 8 bases sitting between them. Looked up from germline, CDR1 is SGDLS and CDR2 is YYNGEE.

This clone has just a few counts. The chain uses TRBV18 and TRBJ1-1; tentatively, D is TRBD1 (6 bases). The CDR3 spans 14 residues. Germline CDR1 is KGHSH and CDR2 is LQKENI. Trimming stripped 1 base from V and 1 base from J, with 7 bases between. CDR3 DNA: TGTGCCAGCTCACCACGACAGGCGAACACTGAAGCTTTCTTT. It encodes CASSPRQANTEAFF.

The chain uses TRBV7-2 and TRBJ1-1; 7 bases are a match to TRBD1. V lost 4 bases and J lost 1; bases outside the gene matches: 6. The CDR3 runs 15 residues. CDR1 and CDR2 from the germline V gene are SGHTA and FQGNSA. The CDR3 loop reads CASSSKGQPNTEAFF. Written as DNA, the CDR3 is TGTGCCAGCAGCTCAAAGGGACAGCCGAACACTGAAGCTTTCTTT. The entire variable domain, with the rest obtained from reference TRBV7-2 and TRBJ1-1, is as follows: GAGVSQSPSNKVTEKGKDVELRCDPISGHTALYWYRQSLGQGLEFLIYFQGNSAPDKSGLPSDRFSAERTGGSVSTLTIQRTQQEDSAVYLCASSSKGQPNTEAFFGQGTRLTVV.

CDR3 protein: CASGGRTGENEQFF. CDR3 nucleotides: TGCGCCAGCGGGGGACGGACAGGGGAGAATGAGCAGTTCTTC. The V gene is TRBV10-1, the J gene TRBJ2-1; 9 nucleotides align to TRBD1. Losses at the gene ends were 8 bases for V and 7 bases for J; bases not matched to a gene: 9. Germline CDR1 and CDR2: WNHNN and SYGVQD (reference sequence). The CDR3 totals 14 residues.

The V call is TRBV4-2, the J call TRBJ2-7; D is unresolved. With 0 bases removed from V and 1 base from J, the gap between germline ends came to 7 bases. The CDR3 is 14 amino acids. Germline-derived CDR1 and CDR2 are LGHNA and YNFKEQ. The CDR3 nucleotides read TGTGCCAGCAGCCAAGAATTACAGTCCTACGAGCAGTACTTC. Translated: CASSQELQSYEQYF.

The CDR3 sequence is CASRTSGPSYNEQFF. CDR3 sequence (DNA): TGTGCCAGCAGGACTAGCGGGCCTTCCTACAATGAGCAGTTCTTC. V gene TRBV5-4 combines with J gene TRBJ2-1, with TRBD2 matching over 10 bases. Germline-derived CDR1 and CDR2 are SGHNT and YYREEE (reference sequence). Trimming took 5 bases from V and 1 from J; bases not matched to a gene: 3. The CDR3 has 15 residues.

This chain joins TRBV7-9 and TRBJ2-3, with 10 positions matching TRBD2. Germline values: CDR1 SEHNR, CDR2 FQNEAQ (reference sequence). CDR3 length equals 16 residues. Trimming at V came to 4 bases and at J to 7 bases, leaving 11 bases not matched to a gene. The CDR3 loop is CASSSTSGGDRNTQYF. Here the CDR3 DNA reads TGTGCCAGCAGCTCGACCAGCGGGGGGGACCGTAATACGCAGTATTTT. The full variable domain, with the rest looked up from reference TRBV7-9 and TRBJ2-3, is DTGVSQNPRHKITKRGQNVTFRCDPISEHNRLYWYRQTLGQGPEFLTYFQNEAQLEKSRLLSDRFSAERPKGSFSTLEIQRTEQGDSAMYLCASSSTSGGDRNTQYFGPGTRLTVL.

This clone occurred a few times. This chain joins TRBV9 and TRBJ1-2; TRBD1 might be the D (6 bases). V lost 4 bases and J lost 8, with 15 bases in between. Germline assignment: CDR1 SGDLS and CDR2 YYNGEE. The CDR3 totals 13 residues. DNA for the CDR3: TGTGCCAGCAGCCCAACGGGGGGCAAAGGCTACACCTTC. This codes for CASSPTGGKGYTF.

The count of this clone is one. CDR3 residues: CASSFFLAGMIGELFF. In DNA form, the CDR3 reads TGTGCCAGCAGCTTTTTTCTAGCGGGGATGATCGGGGAGCTGTTTTTT. The V and J genes are TRBV7-8 and TRBJ2-2; 9 nucleotides match TRBD2. The germline V gene has CDR1 SGHVS and CDR2 FQNEAQ. Germline trimming cut 3 bases from V and 7 bases from J; bases unmatched to any gene: 9. The CDR3 runs 16 residues.

This rearrangement joins TRBV27 to TRBJ2-3; D possibly corresponds to TRBD1 (7 bases). The CDR3 covers 14 residues. Trimming removed 2 bases from V and 3 bases from J, with 9 bases in between. Germline assignment: CDR1 MNHEY and CDR2 SMNVEV (reference sequence). The CDR3 DNA follows: TGTGCCAGCAGTTTACAGGGGGGTACAGATACGCAGTATTTT. It translates to CASSLQGGTDTQYF.

Details on this clone: The junction shows a germline mismatch at one end, possibly a read error. The chain couples TRBV7-9 to TRBJ1-6; D not resolved. From germline, CDR1 is SEHNR and CDR2 FQNEAQ (reference sequence). The CDR3 is 12 amino acids. The CDR3 region has the DNA TGTTCCAGCAGAATCGACATTGGGCCCCTCCACTTT. This gives the protein CSSRIDIGPLHF.

The genes are TRBV7-8 and TRBJ1-5; D gene uncertain. The CDR3 is 14 residues long. V gave up 1 base and J gave up 2 bases, with 6 bases separating them. Per germline, CDR1 SGHVS and CDR2 FQNEAQ. In DNA form, the CDR3 reads TGTGCCAGCAGCTTAGGTGGAGGCAATCAGCCCCAGCATTTT. Amino acid sequence: CASSLGGGNQPQHF.

This clone has only one observation. DNA for the CDR3: TGCGCCAGCAGCTTGGACGGACAGGACGAGCAGTACTTC. Its translation: CASSLDGQDEQYF. The rearrangement uses TRBV5-1 and TRBJ2-7; TRBD1 agrees at 7 bases. The germline V gene has CDR1 SGHRS and CDR2 YFSETQ. J lost 5 bases, V lost 0 bases, and 2 bases had no gene match. The CDR3 runs 13 residues.

V and J are TRBV5-1 and TRBJ2-3, with unresolved D. The CDR3 spans 15 residues. Trimming took off 0 bases at V and 1 base at J, with 9 bases between the two ends. Germline V gene lookup returns CDR1 SGHRS and CDR2 YFSETQ. CDR3 loop: CASSLVGRGTDTQYF. Written as DNA, the CDR3 is TGCGCCAGCAGCTTGGTGGGTCGGGGCACAGATACGCAGTATTTT.

This clone turned up a few times. The genes are TRBV19 and TRBJ2-5, with TRBD1 as a possible D gene (6 bases). Deletions cut 1 base from V and 2 bases from J, with 14 bases between. This CDR3 has 16 amino acids. Germline CDR1 is LNHDA and CDR2 is SQIVND (reference sequence). This CDR3 reads CASSIGADDRQETQYF. The CDR3 coding sequence is TGTGCCAGTAGTATAGGGGCAGACGACAGGCAAGAGACCCAGTACTTC.

This clone was recorded a few times. The chain links TRBV28 to TRBJ1-4, with D maybe TRBD1 (5 bases). Trimming shortened V by 4 bases and J by 7 bases, and 16 bases separated the two germline ends. The CDR3 totals 15 residues. The germline gives CDR1 MDHEN, CDR2 SYDVKM. Here the CDR3 DNA reads TGTGCCAGCAGTTCTCCCGGGTCAGGGTCTGAAAAACTGTTTTTT. It is translated as CASSSPGSGSEKLFF.

This chain uses TRBV19 with TRBJ2-3; TRBD2 matches at 8 bases. Germline assignment: CDR1 LNHDA and CDR2 SQIVND (reference sequence). The CDR3 sequence is 16 residues long. Unmatched junction bases numbered 8, after V lost 2 bases and J lost 4 bases. This chain's CDR3 is CASSIRDGGAADTQYF. CDR3 DNA: TGTGCCAGTAGTATACGGGACGGGGGGGCCGCAGATACGCAGTATTTT.